Below, 6 T cell receptor beta chains from the same sample are listed, as sequenced in a study of blood T cell repertoires in COVID-19. TCRdb keeps only in-frame clones here, not all; method: immunoSEQ multiplex PCR. The table records about 40,000 clones, approximately 90% of them present only once. The sample comprised peripheral blood. All receptors derive from a man aged 50 to 59 in a cohort sampled during active COVID-19.

The genes are TRBV19 and TRBJ2-2, with D perhaps matching TRBD2 (6 bases). CDR3 length: 15 residues. The V gene's germline CDR1 is LNHDA and CDR2 SQIVND (reference sequence). Trimming removed 3 bases at V and 4 bases at J, with 12 bases between. The CDR3 sequence is CASSIAGLSTGELFF. The CDR3 nucleotides are TGTGCCAGTAGTATCGCGGGGTTGAGCACCGGGGAGCTGTTTTTT.

The gene calls are TRBV10-3 and TRBJ2-1, with 11 bases identical to TRBD2. The germline gives CDR1 ENHRY, CDR2 SYGVKD. V trimming: 4 bases; J trimming: 8 bases; junction bases outside the gene matches: 10. CDR3 length: 16 amino acids. The CDR3 sequence: CAISATSGKYLYEQFF. CDR3 DNA: TGTGCCATCAGTGCGACTAGCGGGAAGTATCTCTATGAGCAGTTCTTC.

The chain combines TRBV14 with TRBJ2-3; 7 nucleotides line up with TRBD1. Trimming cost V 4 bases and J 0 bases; bases outside gene matches: 16. The length of the CDR3 is 19 residues. Germline V gives CDR1 SGHDN, CDR2 FVKESK. The CDR3 spells CASSPAIITGTESTDTQYF. The CDR3 DNA reads TGTGCCAGCAGCCCAGCCATAATTACCGGGACAGAAAGCACAGATACGCAGTATTTT. Using reference TRBV14 and TRBJ2-3 for the parts outside the CDR3, the full variable domain is EAGVTQFPSHSVIEKGQTVTLRCDPISGHDNLYWYRRVMGKEIKFLLHFVKESKQDESGMPNNRFLAERTGGTYSTLKVQPAELEDSGVYFCASSPAIITGTESTDTQYFGPGTRLTVL.

The rearrangement uses TRBV5-6 and TRBJ1-2, with 7 nucleotides matching TRBD1. In germline, CDR1 is SGHDT, CDR2 YYEEEE. The CDR3 is made up of 13 amino acids. V lost 2 bases and J lost 8; bases outside the gene matches: 6. Here the CDR3 reads CASSFWTGGGYTF. CDR3 DNA: TGTGCCAGCAGCTTCTGGACAGGAGGCGGCTACACCTTC.

This chain uses TRBV4-3 with TRBJ1-4; 7 nucleotides line up with TRBD1. Germline CDR1 LGHNA, CDR2 YSLEER. The CDR3 spans 15 residues. The ends lost 3 bases at V and 2 bases at J; junction bases unmatched: 3. CDR3 DNA: TGCGCCAGCAGCCAGAGGGGGCAGACTAATGAAAAACTGTTTTTT. It specifies CASSQRGQTNEKLFF.

V and J are TRBV5-1 and TRBJ1-4, with D unclear. The CDR3 loop spans 14 amino acids. Trimming cost V 1 base and J 1 base, with 5 bases left between them. Germline CDR1 reads SGHRS; CDR2 reads YFSETQ. In DNA, the CDR3 is TGCGCCAGCAGCTTGCCAGGAACTAATGAAAAACTGTTTTTT. This codes for CASSLPGTNEKLFF.